This T cell receptor (beta chain) was profiled in a study of blood T cell repertoires in COVID-19. Study background: Spain, Italy and the United States supplied samples that represented acute and convalescent COVID-19. From T cells, B-cell-depleted T cells, or PBMCs came the material, which was cDNA or gDNA.

The table lists this clone with a few counts. Original methodology: Estimation of nucleated cell counts relied on the amplification of reference gene primers. Sequencing used immunoSEQ multiplex PCR; TCRdb keeps in-frame clones, though not all of them. D and trimming were read from the DNA, whereas the V and J calls and clone size are those reported in that table. This table has some 200,000 clones, about 90% appearing once. There are 14 residues in the CDR3. V was clipped by 8 bases and J by 2 bases, with 14 bases between them. Germline loops: CDR1 SGHNT, CDR2 YENEEA. Source material: peripheral blood. J is TRBJ2-3 and V is TRBV11-3; TRBD2 is a possible D gene (7 bases). This clonotype was sampled from a young man with acute or convalescent COVID-19. The CDR3 region is CASGTGGDTDTQYF. In DNA form, the CDR3 reads TGTGCCAGCGGGACGGGGGGCGACACAGATACGCAGTATTTT.